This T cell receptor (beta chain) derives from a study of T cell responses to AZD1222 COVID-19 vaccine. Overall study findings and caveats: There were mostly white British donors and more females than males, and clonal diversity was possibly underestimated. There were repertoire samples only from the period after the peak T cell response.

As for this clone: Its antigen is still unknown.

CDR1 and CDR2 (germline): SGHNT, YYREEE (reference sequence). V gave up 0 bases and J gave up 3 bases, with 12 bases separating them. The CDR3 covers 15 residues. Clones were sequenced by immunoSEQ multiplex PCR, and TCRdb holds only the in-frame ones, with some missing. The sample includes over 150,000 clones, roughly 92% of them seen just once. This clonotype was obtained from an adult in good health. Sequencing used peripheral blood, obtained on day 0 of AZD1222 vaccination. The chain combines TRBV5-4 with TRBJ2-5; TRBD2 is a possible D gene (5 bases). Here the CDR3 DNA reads TGTGCCAGCAGCTTGGGAGGGCCCCCTAAAGAGACCCAGTACTTC. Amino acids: CASSLGGPPKETQYF.